Below are 5 T cell receptor beta chains sequenced from a single sample in a study of T-cell memory formation after mild COVID-19. TCRdb re-derived calls from the 5' RACE reads in MiXCR, one entry per CDR3 protein. The table lists 530,000 or so distinct CDR3 sequences, roughly 17% of them singletons. The sample consisted of PBMCs or a T cell subset sorted from them (not recorded which). The origin of the receptors is an adult woman who had mild COVID-19 (a few samples of this study predate the infection). Cell type and time point are not known.

The chain is built from TRBV6-5 and TRBJ1-5, with a possible D match to TRBD1 (6 bases). V lost 5 bases, J lost 2 bases, and 28 bases lay in between. This CDR3 has 20 amino acids. Per germline, CDR1 MNHEY and CDR2 SVGAGI. In DNA form, the CDR3 reads TGTGCCAGCAGTGACACTGCGGACAGAGGGACATTGGTGGGCAATCAGCCCCAGCATTTT. It encodes CASSDTADRGTLVGNQPQHF.

CDR3 DNA: TGTGCCAGCAGTTCCCCTCTAGGCTACGAGCAGTACTTC. This sequence encodes CASSSPLGYEQYF. The V gene is TRBV6-5, the J gene TRBJ2-7; D uncertain. CDR3 length equals 13 residues. Germline assignment: CDR1 MNHEY and CDR2 SVGAGI. The ends were cut back, 4 bases at V and 3 bases at J, with 10 bases in the middle.

V is TRBV6-5 and J is TRBJ1-2; TRBD1 is a possible D gene (6 bases). Trimming pared 11 bases from V and 8 bases from J, leaving 21 bases between. CDR3 size: 13 residues. The V gene's germline CDR1 is MNHEY and CDR2 SVGAGI. The CDR3 is CAAFRGLSEGYTF. CDR3 sequence (DNA): TGTGCCGCCTTCCGGGGGCTAAGCGAAGGCTACACCTTC.

This clonotype was observed at least ten times. The rearrangement links TRBV12-3 or TRBV12-4 to TRBJ2-5; no reliable D call. This CDR3 region has 13 residues. The V and J ends lost 1 base and 4 bases respectively, with 7 bases between them. The CDR3 here is CASSLGRRETQYF. The CDR3 DNA reads TGTGCCAGCAGTTTAGGACGGCGAGAGACCCAGTACTTC.

This clonotype appeared a few times. The J gene is TRBJ1-1, the V gene TRBV5-5; 9 bases agree with TRBD1. Germline CDR1 SGHKS, CDR2 YYEKEE (reference sequence). There are 15 residues in the CDR3. V trimming: 4 bases; J trimming: 6 bases; junction bases outside the gene matches: 10. CDR3 in amino acids: CASSLLGTGSPEAFF. The CDR3 nucleotides are TGTGCCAGCAGCCTCTTGGGGACAGGGAGCCCTGAAGCTTTCTTT.